Here is one TCR beta chain with its context. Its target antigen remains unknown. No qualities accompany the bases; no much larger clone lies one base away. TCRbeta CDR3 regions were amplified from genomic DNA using the immunoSEQ Assay, a bias-controlled multiplex PCR. Per the authors' processing: The number of nucleated cells in each sample was estimated by amplification of reference gene primers within the assay. To quantify the absolute abundance of each unique TCRbeta CDR3 rearrangement, sequence reads were collapsed and filtered. For each sample, productive Simpson clonality was calculated by taking the square root of Simpson's diversity index across productive rearrangements. Not all clones reach the TCRdb copy of this immuneACCESS table, which keeps in-frame sequences only. Checked studies attribute under half of the gap to unresolved V genes and leave the rest unexplained. The V and J calls and clone size were taken over from that table, and D and trimming were inferred from the DNA. In this sample the table shows 150,000 to 200,000 clones, around 86% of which occur a single time. Roughly 3.4% of the sample is taken by the ten largest.

The collaborating institutions used their own protocols to collect whole blood in K2EDTA tubes. Collaborator samples were shipped for TCRbeta analysis as frozen whole blood, isolated PBMCs, or DNA extracted from either sample type. V lost 4 bases and J lost 4 bases, and the count of bases not matched to a germline gene is 11. The germline V gene (reference sequence) specifies GTSNPN as CDR1 and SVGIG as CDR2. There are 16 amino acids in the CDR3, from cysteine to phenylalanine inclusive. Left in the record is the CDR3 DNA by itself, 48 bases read in frame from the first base. The entry originates in a study of blood T cell repertoires in COVID-19 (TCRdb year 2020). Describing the broader study: Samples from collaborators originated in the United States, Italy and Spain and spanned both the acute and convalescent phases of COVID-19. The material from the prospective study consisted of cDNA or gDNA derived from T cells, B-cell-depleted T cells, or PBMCs. Subjects who had been exposed to COVID-19, were actively infected with it, or had recovered from it provided the deeply sampled blood TCRbeta repertoires that made up the dataset. A freely available public database, intended as a resource for researchers studying the immune response to SARS-CoV-2, is where the repertoires were released. Samples came from the ongoing ImmuneRACE study (first 160 participants) plus 1,254 subjects from 6 global collaborators. The sample metadata nearly always contained a de-identified subject ID, COVID-19 status, age in years and sex. Where available, HLA class I and class II types were taken from metadata supplied by the sample provider and were not determined by assay-based typing.

The study at large found these results: Clinical and demographic metadata were provided uncurated, with the amount varying by source and participant.

The TCR comes from a man aged 70 or older with acute or convalescent COVID-19. Recombination connected TRBV30 to TRBJ2-1, and TRBD1 aligns with 9 junction nucleotides. What was sequenced was peripheral blood. The nucleotide sequence reads TGTGCCTGGAATAAAGGGGGGACAGGGTCTTACAATGAGCAGTTCTTC. Protein translation: CAWNKGGTGSYNEQFF.